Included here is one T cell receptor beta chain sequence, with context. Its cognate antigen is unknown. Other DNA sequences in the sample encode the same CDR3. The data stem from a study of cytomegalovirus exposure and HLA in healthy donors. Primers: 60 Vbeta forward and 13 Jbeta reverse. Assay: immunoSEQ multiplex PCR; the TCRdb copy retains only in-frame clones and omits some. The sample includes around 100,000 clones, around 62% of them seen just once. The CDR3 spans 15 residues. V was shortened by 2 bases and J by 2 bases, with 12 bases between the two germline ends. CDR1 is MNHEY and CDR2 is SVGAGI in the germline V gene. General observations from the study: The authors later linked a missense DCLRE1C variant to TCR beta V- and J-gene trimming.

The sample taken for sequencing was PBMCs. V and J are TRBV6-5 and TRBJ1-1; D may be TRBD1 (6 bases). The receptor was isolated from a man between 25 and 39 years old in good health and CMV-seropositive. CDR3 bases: TGTGCCAGCAGTTACCTGGCAGGGGCCAACACTGAAGCTTTCTTT. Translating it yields CASSYLAGANTEAFF.